Each of the 19 T cell receptor beta chains below was sequenced from the same sample in a study of blood T cell repertoires in COVID-19. Here immunoSEQ multiplex PCR was the method, and the copy in TCRdb shows in-frame clones only, minus some. The sample has 95,000 to 150,000 clones, about two thirds seen once. The material sequenced was peripheral blood. These receptors originate from a human donor with acute or convalescent COVID-19. The donor label of this sample is uncertain.

This CDR3 is CASKLRGGPYEQYF. The DNA for the CDR3 is TGTGCCAGCAAGTTGCGGGGGGGCCCCTACGAGCAGTACTTC. The V and J genes are TRBV2 and TRBJ2-7; 9 nucleotides match TRBD2. The CDR3 has 14 residues. Germline loops: CDR1 SNHLY, CDR2 FYNNEI. The junction had 6 bases not matched to a gene; V was cut back by 7 bases and J by 2 bases. The variable domain in full, with the rest retrieved from reference TRBV2 and TRBJ2-7, is EPEVTQTPSHQVTQMGQEVILRCVPISNHLYFYWYRQILGQKVEFLVSFYNNEISEKSEIFDDQFSVERPDGSNFTLKIRSTKLEDSAMYFCASKLRGGPYEQYFGPGTRLTVT.

The V and J genes are TRBV11-2 and TRBJ1-6, with TRBD1 matching 7 bases. The J segment lost 14 bases and the V segment lost 2 bases, leaving 9 bases of the junction unmatched. In germline, CDR1 is SGHAT, CDR2 FQNNGV. This CDR3 is 14 amino acids long. DNA for the CDR3: TGTGCCAGCAGCTTATCCCCTGGAGGGGGCACCCTCCACTTT. Translation: CASSLSPGGGTLHF.

V usage is TRBV7-8 and J usage is TRBJ2-3; no definite D call. CDR1 and CDR2 from the germline V gene are SGHVS and FQNEAQ. This CDR3 region has 15 residues. Deletions cut 5 bases from V and 4 bases from J, with 16 bases between. The CDR3 region has the DNA TGTGCCAGCAGCCAAAGACTGGTTGGTGCAGATACGCAGTATTTT. This translates into CASSQRLVGADTQYF.

The genes are TRBV19 and TRBJ1-1, with D maybe TRBD1 (5 bases). This CDR3 spans 16 amino acids. CDR1 is LNHDA and CDR2 is SQIVND in the germline V gene (reference sequence). V lost 5 bases and J 1 base, leaving 17 bases between the germline ends. The CDR3 region is CASSLRGSQGNTEAFF. The DNA of the CDR3 is TGTGCCAGTAGTCTGCGGGGAAGTCAGGGGAACACTGAAGCTTTCTTT.

V is TRBV24-1 and J is TRBJ1-2, with TRBD1 matching over 8 bases. The CDR3 is 15 amino acids. Germline V gene data show CDR1 as KGHDR and CDR2 as SFDVKD. The ends lost 4 bases at V and 1 base at J; junction bases unmatched: 4. In DNA, the CDR3 is TGTGCCACCAGTGACCGACAGGGGAATAACTATGGCTACACCTTC. This codes for CATSDRQGNNYGYTF.

This clone appeared a single time. The chain is built from TRBV28 and TRBJ1-4, with 8 bases that match TRBD1. The CDR3 is 15 residues long. V lost 3 bases to trimming and J lost 8 bases; unmatched junction nucleotides: 8. Germline-derived CDR1 and CDR2 are MDHEN and SYDVKM. The DNA of the CDR3 is TGTGCCAGCAGTTTGAAGGACAGGGTGCGAGAAAAACTGTTTTTT. As protein: CASSLKDRVREKLFF.

The chain links TRBV19 to TRBJ1-2; possible D gene TRBD1, 6 bases. V was cut by 6 bases and J by 8 bases, with 22 bases left in between. The CDR3 length is 15 residues. The germline gives CDR1 LNHDA, CDR2 SQIVND (reference sequence). The CDR3 DNA sequence: TGTGCCAGTAGCAACTTACAGGGTCGTGCGAGGGGCTACACCTTC. Its protein is CASSNLQGRARGYTF.

A remark on this clone: A much larger clone sits a single nucleotide away, making a read error possible. This chain joins TRBV11-2 and TRBJ1-1; 7 nucleotides align to TRBD1. Looked up from germline, CDR1 is SGHAT and CDR2 is FQNNGV. The CDR3 is 14 amino acids. V lost 1 base to trimming and J lost 1 base; unmatched junction nucleotides: 0. CDR3 sequence reads: CASSLGTGNTEAFF. The CDR3 coding sequence is TGTGCCAGCAGCTTAGGGACAGGGAACACTGAAGCTTTCTTT.

The CDR3 protein is CVTATNEKLFF. In nucleotides, the CDR3 is TGTGTCACTGCAACTAATGAAAAACTGTTTTTT. The V gene is TRBV28, the J gene TRBJ1-4; no firm D call. CDR1 MDHEN and CDR2 SYDVKM come from the germline V gene. The CDR3 totals 11 residues. Complete variable domain (other parts from reference TRBV28 and TRBJ1-4): DVKVTQSSRYLVKRTGEKVFLECVQDMDHENMFWYRQDPGLGLRLIYFSYDVKMKEKGDIPEGYSVSREKKERFSLILESASTNQTSMYLCVTATNEKLFFGSGTQLSVL.

This rearrangement joins TRBV29-1 to TRBJ2-7; a weak D match, TRBD2 (5 bases). Germline V gene data show CDR1 as SQVTM and CDR2 as ANQGSEA. Trimming removed 7 bases at V and 0 bases at J, with 19 bases between. There are 15 residues in the CDR3. Here the CDR3 DNA reads TGCAGCGGCCCGAGCTTCCGGGATATCTCCTACGAGCAGTACGTC. It yields the protein CSGPSFRDISYEQYV.

V and J are TRBV19 and TRBJ2-2; 10 nucleotides align to TRBD1. V dropped 6 bases and J dropped 7; count of bases not matched to a gene: 11. Germline CDR1 is LNHDA and CDR2 is SQIVND (reference sequence). The CDR3 is 16 amino acids. The CDR3 nucleotides are TGTGCCAGTAGCGTCCGGGACAGGGGTCCGGGCGGGGAGCTGTTTTTT. Its protein product is CASSVRDRGPGGELFF. Supplemented by reference TRBV19 and TRBJ2-2, the full variable domain reads DGGITQSPKYLFRKEGQNVTLSCEQNLNHDAMYWYRQDPGQGLRLIYYSQIVNDFQKGDIAEGYSVSREKKESFPLTVTSAQKNPTAFYLCASSVRDRGPGGELFFGEGSRLTVL.

The V call is TRBV24-1, the J call TRBJ1-4; TRBD1 matches at 8 bases. This CDR3 is 14 amino acids long. Germline trimming cut 5 bases from V and 10 bases from J; bases unmatched to any gene: 8. The V gene's germline CDR1 is KGHDR and CDR2 SFDVKD. As DNA, the CDR3 is TGTGCCACCAGTGCCCCAGGGGGCGACGGAAAACTGTTTTTT. Translation gives CATSAPGGDGKLFF.

This clone has just one count. The genes are TRBV27 and TRBJ1-5; no clear D gene. CDR3 size: 13 residues. Germline loops: CDR1 MNHEY, CDR2 SMNVEV (reference sequence). V was clipped by 3 bases and J by 8 bases, with 11 bases between them. The CDR3 nucleotides are TGTGCCAGCAGTTTGGGCAGGCGTGAGCCCCAGCATTTT. It specifies CASSLGRREPQHF.

This clone showed up many times. V usage is TRBV9 and J usage is TRBJ1-6, with a possible D match to TRBD1 (5 bases). V was clipped by 2 bases and J by 10 bases, with 16 bases between them. The germline gives CDR1 SGDLS, CDR2 YYNGEE. The CDR3 covers 15 residues. The chain's CDR3 is CASSVAGSAQSPLHF. Here the CDR3 DNA reads TGTGCCAGCAGCGTCGCAGGGTCGGCGCAATCACCCCTCCACTTT.

This clone is medium-sized by share. The chain uses TRBV19 and TRBJ2-6; possible D gene TRBD1, 5 bases. Germline V lookup: CDR1 LNHDA, CDR2 SQIVND (reference sequence). The CDR3 covers 16 residues. The germline V and J ends were trimmed by 2 bases and 0 bases, with 8 bases remaining between them. CDR3 loop: CASSIRQGSGANVLTF. CDR3 nucleotide sequence: TGTGCCAGTAGTATAAGGCAGGGCTCTGGGGCCAACGTCCTGACTTTC.

This clone turned up a few times. The genes are TRBV21-1 and TRBJ2-5; TRBD2, the D gene given by the table, was not confirmed from the DNA. TRBV21-1 is a known pseudogene. The CDR3 runs to 13 residues. The CDR3 coding sequence is TGTGCCAGCAGCAGTGGGGAGGGGAAGACCCAGTACTTC. Translated: CASSSGEGKTQYF.

The CDR3 nucleotides are TGTGCCAGCTCACCCAGGAGGGGAACTGAAGCTTTCTTT. It yields the protein CASSPRRGTEAFF. The chain recombines TRBV18 with TRBJ1-1; TRBD1 might be the D (5 bases). The V gene lost 3 bases and the J gene lost 5 bases, with 10 bases spanning the gap. This CDR3 is 13 amino acids long. Germline V CDR1 and CDR2: KGHSH, LQKENI.

The chain combines TRBV5-1 with TRBJ2-4; weak D call: TRBD1 (5 bases). The germline CDR1 and CDR2 sequences are SGHRS and YFSETQ. CDR3 size: 13 residues. With 4 bases removed from V and 7 bases from J, the gap between germline ends came to 12 bases. Here the CDR3 reads CASSPSKGNIQYF. The DNA of the CDR3 is TGCGCCAGCAGCCCATCCAAGGGGAACATTCAGTACTTC.

V usage is TRBV7-8 and J usage is TRBJ1-1; unclear D gene. CDR3 length equals 15 residues. Germline V CDR1 and CDR2: SGHVS, FQNEAQ. V was cut by 1 base and J by 2 bases, with 11 bases left in between. In DNA, the CDR3 is TGTGCCAGCAGCTTAGGACAAAACGTAAACACTGAAGCTTTCTTT. This gives the protein CASSLGQNVNTEAFF. Combining the CDR3 with reference TRBV7-8 and TRBJ1-1 gives the whole variable domain GAGVSQSPRYKVAKRGQDVALRCDPISGHVSLFWYQQALGQGPEFLTYFQNEAQLDKSGLPSDRFFAERPEGSVSTLKIQRTQQEDSAVYLCASSLGQNVNTEAFFGQGTRLTVV.